The rows below give T cell receptor beta chains drawn from one sample of a study of PD-1 blockade in classical Hodgkin lymphoma. Sequencing used immunoSEQ multiplex PCR; TCRdb keeps in-frame clones, though not all of them. The sample lists tens of thousands of clones, over 90% occurring once. Sequencing was carried out using peripheral blood mononuclear cells (PBMCs). The receptors here all came from a human donor with classical Hodgkin lymphoma. The CDR3 runs from the conserved cysteine through the conserved F or W. Each record gives: J gene, clone size, D gene, V gene, CDR3 protein, CDR3 DNA. D genes are given only for firm matches. Size is omitted from some rows. Given values are once, few, many or a class for expanded clones.

j_gene: TRBJ2-5
abundance: NA
d_gene: NA
v_gene: TRBV29-1
CDR3aa: CSVVRGPQETQYF
CDR3nt: TGCAGCGTTGTTAGGGGTCCCCAAGAGACCCAGTACTTC

j_gene: TRBJ1-5
abundance: NA
d_gene: TRBD1
v_gene: TRBV7-2
CDR3aa: CASSLRGRDRGLVNQPQHF
CDR3nt: TGTGCCAGCAGCTTAAGGGGCCGGGACAGGGGGCTGGTAAATCAGCCCCAGCATTTT

j_gene: TRBJ1-2
abundance: NA
d_gene: TRBD1
v_gene: TRBV5-1
CDR3aa: CASSSLTGGASGYTF
CDR3nt: TGCGCCAGCAGCTCCCTAACAGGGGGCGCATCGGGCTACACCTTC

j_gene: TRBJ1-1
abundance: NA
d_gene: NA
v_gene: TRBV5-5
CDR3aa: CASSLVSATRNTEAFF
CDR3nt: TGTGCCAGCAGCTTGGTATCAGCGACCCGGAACACTGAAGCTTTCTTT

j_gene: TRBJ1-2
abundance: NA
d_gene: NA
v_gene: TRBV10-1
CDR3aa: CASTNGQNYGYTF
CDR3nt: TGCGCCAGCACAAACGGACAAAACTATGGCTACACCTTC

j_gene: TRBJ2-5
abundance: NA
d_gene: TRBD2
v_gene: TRBV15
CDR3aa: CATSRPEFYSGRETQYF
CDR3nt: TGTGCCACCAGCAGACCTGAATTTTATAGCGGGAGGGAGACCCAGTACTTC

j_gene: TRBJ1-1
abundance: NA
d_gene: NA
v_gene: TRBV27
CDR3aa: CASPNGGRALNTEAFF
CDR3nt: TGTGCCAGCCCCAACGGGGGCAGAGCCCTGAACACTGAAGCTTTCTTT

j_gene: TRBJ1-1
abundance: NA
d_gene: NA
v_gene: TRBV9
CDR3aa: CASSVRGNTEAFF
CDR3nt: TGTGCCAGCAGCGTCAGGGGGAACACTGAAGCTTTCTTT

j_gene: TRBJ2-3
abundance: NA
d_gene: NA
v_gene: TRBV6-6
CDR3aa: CASSWQGRTDTQYF
CDR3nt: TGTGCCAGCAGTTGGCAGGGTAGGACAGATACGCAGTATTTT

j_gene: TRBJ2-5
abundance: NA
d_gene: NA
v_gene: TRBV5-1
CDR3aa: CASSWGSGQETQYF
CDR3nt: TGCGCCAGCAGCTGGGGTAGCGGACAAGAGACCCAGTACTTC

j_gene: TRBJ1-1
abundance: once
d_gene: NA
v_gene: TRBV19
CDR3aa: CASSRQGNRDTEAFF
CDR3nt: TGTGCCAGTAGTCGGCAGGGAAATAGGGACACTGAAGCTTTCTTT

j_gene: TRBJ2-7
abundance: NA
d_gene: NA
v_gene: TRBV7-2
CDR3aa: CASSLDPLGGREQYF
CDR3nt: TGTGCCAGCAGCTTAGATCCTCTGGGAGGACGCGAGCAGTACTTC

j_gene: TRBJ2-7
abundance: NA
d_gene: TRBD1
v_gene: TRBV28
CDR3aa: CASTTPGQSYEQYF
CDR3nt: TGTGCCAGCACCACCCCGGGACAGTCCTACGAGCAGTACTTC

j_gene: TRBJ1-2
abundance: NA
d_gene: NA
v_gene: TRBV6-6
CDR3aa: CASSYDWSGYTF
CDR3nt: TGTGCCAGCAGTTACGATTGGAGTGGCTACACCTTC

j_gene: TRBJ2-2
abundance: NA
d_gene: NA
v_gene: TRBV9
CDR3aa: CASSVDHTGELFF
CDR3nt: TGTGCCAGCAGCGTAGATCACACCGGGGAGCTGTTTTTT

j_gene: TRBJ1-2
abundance: once
d_gene: NA
v_gene: TRBV14
CDR3aa: CASSHRGPGYTF
CDR3nt: TGTGCCAGCAGCCACAGGGGTCCTGGCTACACCTTC

j_gene: TRBJ2-7
abundance: NA
d_gene: NA
v_gene: TRBV6-5
CDR3aa: CASHRSQYSYEQYF
CDR3nt: TGTGCCAGCCACAGGTCTCAATACTCCTACGAGCAGTACTTC

j_gene: TRBJ1-5
abundance: few
d_gene: NA
v_gene: TRBV2
CDR3aa: CASSGGFNQPQHF
CDR3nt: TGTGCCAGCAGCGGGGGCTTTAATCAGCCCCAGCATTTT

j_gene: TRBJ2-2
abundance: once
d_gene: TRBD1
v_gene: TRBV19
CDR3aa: CASRTGGATGELFF
CDR3nt: TGTGCCAGTCGTACAGGGGGCGCGACCGGGGAGCTGTTTTTT

j_gene: TRBJ2-7
abundance: NA
d_gene: NA
v_gene: TRBV5-1
CDR3aa: CASSRGLIDSYEQYF
CDR3nt: TGCGCCAGCAGCCGGGGACTCATCGACTCCTACGAGCAGTACTTC

j_gene: TRBJ1-2
abundance: NA
d_gene: NA
v_gene: TRBV2
CDR3aa: CASSERGTSLYGYTF
CDR3nt: TGTGCCAGCAGTGAAAGGGGGACCTCCCTCTATGGCTACACCTTC

j_gene: TRBJ1-3
abundance: NA
d_gene: NA
v_gene: TRBV30
CDR3aa: CAWGSSGNTIYF
CDR3nt: TGTGCATGGGGCAGCTCTGGAAACACCATATATTTT

j_gene: TRBJ1-2
abundance: NA
d_gene: NA
v_gene: TRBV9
CDR3aa: CASSVNQGSYYGYTF
CDR3nt: TGTGCCAGCAGCGTCAATCAGGGGAGCTACTATGGCTACACCTTC

j_gene: TRBJ1-2
abundance: NA
d_gene: NA
v_gene: TRBV5-4
CDR3aa: CASSLAVQRSGYTF
CDR3nt: TGTGCCAGCAGCTTGGCCGTACAGAGGAGTGGCTACACCTTC

j_gene: TRBJ2-7
abundance: NA
d_gene: NA
v_gene: TRBV19
CDR3aa: CASSYETRQYF
CDR3nt: TGTGCCAGTAGCTACGAGACACGGCAGTACTTC

j_gene: TRBJ2-7
abundance: NA
d_gene: NA
v_gene: TRBV4-1
CDR3aa: CASSQAQGREQYF
CDR3nt: TGCGCCAGCAGCCAAGCGCAGGGACGGGAGCAGTACTTC

j_gene: TRBJ1-1
abundance: NA
d_gene: NA
v_gene: TRBV18
CDR3aa: CASSTQGGTEAFF
CDR3nt: TGTGCCAGCTCAACACAGGGAGGCACTGAAGCTTTCTTT

j_gene: TRBJ2-1
abundance: NA
d_gene: NA
v_gene: TRBV7-6
CDR3aa: CASSLVLEDEQFF
CDR3nt: TGTGCCAGCAGCTTAGTCCTAGAGGATGAGCAGTTCTTC

j_gene: TRBJ2-4
abundance: NA
d_gene: NA
v_gene: TRBV5-4
CDR3aa: CASSLGGGGWDPKNIQYF
CDR3nt: TGTGCCAGCAGCTTGGGAGGTGGTGGGTGGGACCCCAAAAACATTCAGTACTTC

j_gene: TRBJ1-2
abundance: NA
d_gene: NA
v_gene: TRBV5-1
CDR3aa: CASSGTTQNYGYTF
CDR3nt: TGCGCCAGCAGCGGGACCACCCAGAACTATGGCTACACCTTC

j_gene: TRBJ2-3
abundance: NA
d_gene: NA
v_gene: TRBV7-2
CDR3aa: CASSLAATLRYF
CDR3nt: TGTGCCAGCAGCTTAGCAGCGACCCTAAGGTATTTT

j_gene: TRBJ1-5
abundance: NA
d_gene: NA
v_gene: TRBV7-9
CDR3aa: CASSFEINQPQHF
CDR3nt: TGTGCCAGCAGCTTTGAGATCAATCAGCCCCAGCATTTT